Described below is a single TCR beta chain sequence and its context. The target of this receptor is not known. The record has no base qualities; no much larger clone is one base away. The sample comes from a study of blood T cell repertoires in COVID-19 (dated by TCRdb to about 2020). The study in broad terms: The collaborator samples originated in the United States, Italy and Spain and spanned the acute and convalescent phases of COVID-19. The material from the prospective study consisted of cDNA or gDNA derived from T cells, B-cell-depleted T cells, or PBMCs. Deeply sampled blood TCRbeta repertoires from subjects exposed to, actively infected with, or recovered from COVID-19 were included in the dataset. A freely available public database, intended as a resource for researchers studying the immune response to SARS-CoV-2, is where the repertoires were released. Samples came from the ongoing ImmuneRACE study (first 160 participants) plus 1,254 subjects from 6 global collaborators. Sample metadata almost always included a de-identified subject ID, COVID-19 status, age in years and sex. Where HLA class I and class II types were available, the types were taken from metadata supplied by the sample provider, not from assay-based typing. Overall study results and their limits: How much clinical and demographic metadata was included differed by source and by participant, and the metadata was provided uncurated.

TCRbeta CDR3 regions were amplified from genomic DNA by means of the immunoSEQ Assay, a bias-controlled multiplex PCR. Under the source paper's analysis protocol: The number of nucleated cells in each sample was estimated by amplification of reference gene primers within the assay. To quantify the absolute abundance of each unique TCRbeta CDR3 rearrangement, sequence reads were collapsed and filtered. For each sample, productive Simpson clonality was calculated as the square root of Simpson's diversity index over productive rearrangements. TCRdb mirrors the immuneACCESS table, restricted to in-frame sequences. Some clones are absent from its copies; in checked studies, under half trace to an unresolved V gene, and the reason for the others is unknown. V, J and clone size derive from that table, while D and trimming were established from the DNA sequence. This sample lists a few hundred thousand clones; roughly 86% were detected once. The ten largest clonotypes hold approximately 2.3% of the sample.

Each collaborating institution followed its own protocols to collect whole blood in K2EDTA tubes. Collaborator samples were shipped for TCRbeta analysis as frozen whole blood, isolated PBMCs, or DNA extracted from either sample type. The CDR3, from cysteine to phenylalanine, totals 15 residues. The entry retains the CDR3 DNA only, 45 bases that are in frame from base 1. The junction shows trimming of 6 bases on V and 1 base on J, and the gene matches do not reach 1 base of it. Per the germline V gene, SNHLY is the CDR1 and FYNNEI is the CDR2. The clonotype was recovered from a woman between 45 and 65 years old with acute or convalescent COVID-19. The V and J segments used are TRBV2 and TRBJ2-1; 12 central bases correspond to TRBD2. Sequenced material: peripheral blood. The CDR3 sequence is CASRGTSGSYNEQFF. In nucleotide form, the sequence is TGTGCCAGCAGAGGGACTAGCGGGTCCTACAATGAGCAGTTCTTC.